This T cell receptor (beta chain) came from a study of blood T cell repertoires in COVID-19. The germline V gene has CDR1 SNHLY and CDR2 FYNNEI. The CDR3 sequence is 16 residues long. Trimming left V 7 bases short and J 6 bases short, with 19 bases between. TCRdb keeps only in-frame clones here, not all; method: immunoSEQ multiplex PCR. The data hold 60,000 to 75,000 clones, with 86% observed a single time. Sequenced sample: peripheral blood. The clonotype was recovered from a man under 40 with acute or convalescent COVID-19. This chain connects TRBV2 to TRBJ1-6; perhaps TRBD1 as D (5 bases). DNA of the CDR3: TGTGCCAGCAACCCCCGGCCAGCAGGGCTTAATTCACCCCTCCACTTT. Its translation is CASNPRPAGLNSPLHF.